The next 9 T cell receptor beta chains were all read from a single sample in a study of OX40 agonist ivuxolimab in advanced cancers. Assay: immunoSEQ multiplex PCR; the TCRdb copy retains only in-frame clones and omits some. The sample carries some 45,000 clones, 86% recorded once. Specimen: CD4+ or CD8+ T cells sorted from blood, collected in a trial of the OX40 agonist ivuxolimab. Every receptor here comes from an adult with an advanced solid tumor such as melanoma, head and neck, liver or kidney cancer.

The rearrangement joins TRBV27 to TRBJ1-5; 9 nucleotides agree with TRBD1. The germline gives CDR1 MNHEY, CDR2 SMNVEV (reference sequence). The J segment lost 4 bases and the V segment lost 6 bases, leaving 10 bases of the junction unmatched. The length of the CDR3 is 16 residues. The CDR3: CASSVQGARGNQPQHF. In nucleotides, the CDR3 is TGTGCCAGCAGCGTACAGGGGGCAAGGGGAAATCAGCCCCAGCATTTT.

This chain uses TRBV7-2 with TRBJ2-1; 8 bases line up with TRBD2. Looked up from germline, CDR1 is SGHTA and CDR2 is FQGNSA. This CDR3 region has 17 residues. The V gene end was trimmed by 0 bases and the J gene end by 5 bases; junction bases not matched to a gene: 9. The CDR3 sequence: CASSLAVGGVRNNEQFF. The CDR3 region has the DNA TGTGCCAGCAGCTTAGCGGTCGGGGGGGTTCGGAACAATGAGCAGTTCTTC. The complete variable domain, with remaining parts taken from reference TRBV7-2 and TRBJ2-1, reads GAGVSQSPSNKVTEKGKDVELRCDPISGHTALYWYRQSLGQGLEFLIYFQGNSAPDKSGLPSDRFSAERTGGSVSTLTIQRTQQEDSAVYLCASSLAVGGVRNNEQFFGPGTRLTVL.

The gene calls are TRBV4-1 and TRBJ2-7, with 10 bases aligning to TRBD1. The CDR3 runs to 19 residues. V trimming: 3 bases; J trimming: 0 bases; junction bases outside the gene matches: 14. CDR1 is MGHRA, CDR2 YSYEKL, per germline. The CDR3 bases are TGCGCCAGCAGCCAGGACCGGGACAGGGGCCATACATTCTCCTACGAGCAGTACTTC. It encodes CASSQDRDRGHTFSYEQYF.

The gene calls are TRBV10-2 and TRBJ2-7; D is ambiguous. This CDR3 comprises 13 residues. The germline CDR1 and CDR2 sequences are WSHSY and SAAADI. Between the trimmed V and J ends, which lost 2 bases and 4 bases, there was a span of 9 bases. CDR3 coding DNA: TGCGCCAGCAGTGAGGATCCTGAGTACGAGCAGTACTTC. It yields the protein CASSEDPEYEQYF.

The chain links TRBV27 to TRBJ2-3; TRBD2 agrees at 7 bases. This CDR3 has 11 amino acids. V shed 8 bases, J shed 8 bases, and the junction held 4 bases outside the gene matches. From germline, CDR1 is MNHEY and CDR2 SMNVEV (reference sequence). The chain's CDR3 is CASRGVGTQYF. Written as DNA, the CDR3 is TGTGCCAGCCGGGGGGTAGGTACGCAGTATTTT.

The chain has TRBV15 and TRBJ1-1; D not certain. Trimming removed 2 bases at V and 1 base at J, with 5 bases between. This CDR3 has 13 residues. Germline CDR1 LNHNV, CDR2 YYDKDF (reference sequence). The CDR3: CATSRRENTEAFF. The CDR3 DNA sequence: TGTGCCACCAGCAGAAGGGAGAACACTGAAGCTTTCTTT.

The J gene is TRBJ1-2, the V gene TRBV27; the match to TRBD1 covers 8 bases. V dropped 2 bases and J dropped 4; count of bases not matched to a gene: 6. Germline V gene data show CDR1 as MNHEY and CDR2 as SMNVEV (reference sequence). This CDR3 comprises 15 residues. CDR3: CASSLGAGGGYGYTF. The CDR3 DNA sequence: TGTGCCAGCAGTTTAGGGGCAGGGGGCGGCTATGGCTACACCTTC.

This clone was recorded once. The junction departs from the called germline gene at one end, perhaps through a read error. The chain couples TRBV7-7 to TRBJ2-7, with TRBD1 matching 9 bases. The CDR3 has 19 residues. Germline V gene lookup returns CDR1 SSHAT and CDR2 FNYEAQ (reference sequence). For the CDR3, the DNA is TGTGCTAGCAGCTTAGGGCCCATTCTACCGGGACAGGGCGGGTACGAGCAGTACTTC. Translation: CASSLGPILPGQGGYEQYF. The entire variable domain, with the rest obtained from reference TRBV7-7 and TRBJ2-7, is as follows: GAGVSQSPRYKVTKRGQDVTLRCDPISSHATLYWYQQALGQGPEFLTYFNYEAQPDKSGLPSDRFSAERPEGSISTLTIQRTEQRDSAMYRCASSLGPILPGQGGYEQYFGPGTRLTVT.

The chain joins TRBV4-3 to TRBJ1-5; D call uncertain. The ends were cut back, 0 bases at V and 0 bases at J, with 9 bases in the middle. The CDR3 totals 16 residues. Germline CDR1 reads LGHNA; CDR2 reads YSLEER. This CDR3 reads CASSQDGPNSNQPQHF. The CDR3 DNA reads TGCGCCAGCAGCCAAGATGGGCCAAATAGCAATCAGCCCCAGCATTTT.